A selection of T cell receptor beta chains follows, all from one sample in a study of cytomegalovirus exposure and HLA in healthy donors. Method: immunoSEQ multiplex PCR; TCRdb's copy keeps in-frame clones and lacks some. The sample carries roughly 130,000 clones, roughly two thirds recorded once. The sample consisted of PBMCs. These receptors originate from a woman in her 40s in good health and CMV-seronegative. Both conserved end residues are part of each CDR3. Fields, in order: clone size, D gene, V gene, J gene, CDR3 protein, CDR3 DNA. A D gene is named only where the DNA matches it firmly. Clone size is given for some rows only: seen once, a few or many times, or a class if the clone is expanded.

few,TRBD1,TRBV5-1,TRBJ2-2,CASSPTGTGELFF,TGCGCCAGCAGCCCGACAGGGACCGGGGAGCTGTTTTTT
.,.,TRBV7-2,TRBJ1-5,CASSFRGGGNQPQHF,TGTGCCAGCAGCTTTAGAGGTGGGGGGAATCAGCCCCAGCATTTT
.,.,TRBV27,TRBJ1-5,CASSLRGNQPQHF,TGTGCCAGCAGTTTACGGGGTAATCAGCCCCAGCATTTT
.,.,TRBV6-1,TRBJ2-1,CASSERSGGIFSNEQFF,TGTGCCAGCAGTGAAAGATCGGGGGGCATCTTTTCCAATGAGCAGTTCTTC
.,TRBD2,TRBV5-4,TRBJ2-7,CASSLEVAGSYEQYF,TGTGCCAGCAGCTTGGAAGTAGCGGGGTCCTACGAGCAGTACTTC
.,.,TRBV7-9,TRBJ1-1,CSSSLGDTEAFF,TGTTCCAGCAGCCTCGGGGACACTGAAGCTTTCTTT
.,.,TRBV7-9,TRBJ1-1,CASSSGRTNEAFF,TGTGCCAGCAGTTCTGGACGGACAAACGAAGCTTTCTTT
few,TRBD2,TRBV5-6,TRBJ2-3,CASSLDLAGGRNTQYF,TGTGCCAGCAGCTTGGACCTAGCGGGGGGGCGGAATACGCAGTATTTT
.,.,TRBV7-2,TRBJ2-2,CASSPRGTGELFF,TGTGCCAGCAGCCCCAGGGGCACCGGGGAGCTGTTTTTT
.,.,TRBV2,TRBJ1-4,CASSLVGGRATNEKLFF,TGTGCCAGCAGCCTGGTCGGGGGGCGAGCAACTAATGAAAAACTGTTTTTT
.,TRBD2,TRBV13,TRBJ2-3,CASSLGLALKTDTQYF,TGTGCCAGCAGCTTGGGACTAGCCCTAAAAACAGATACGCAGTATTTT
few,.,TRBV6-5,TRBJ2-7,CASRTTDTRPYEQYF,TGTGCCAGCAGGACGACCGACACACGTCCCTACGAGCAGTACTTC
.,.,TRBV14,TRBJ1-2,CASSLSAGSYTF,TGTGCCAGCAGCCTCTCAGCGGGCAGCTACACCTTC
.,TRBD1,TRBV11-2,TRBJ1-2,CASSPGTGGYGYTF,TGTGCCAGCAGCCCAGGGACAGGGGGGTACGGCTACACCTTC
.,.,TRBV7-6,TRBJ2-5,CASSWGSEGETQYF,TGTGCCAGCAGCTGGGGTAGCGAGGGCGAGACCCAGTACTTC
.,TRBD1,TRBV6-5,TRBJ1-2,CASVLGQEYGYTF,TGTGCCAGCGTACTTGGACAGGAATATGGCTACACCTTC
.,TRBD1,TRBV5-1,TRBJ2-2,CASSLPGQGTGELFF,TGCGCCAGCAGCCTCCCGGGACAGGGTACCGGGGAGCTGTTTTTT
.,TRBD2,TRBV7-8,TRBJ2-7,CASSLGRGGEQYF,TGTGCCAGCAGCTTAGGACGGGGGGGCGAGCAGTACTTC
once,.,TRBV11-3,TRBJ2-3,CASSLRKGTDTQYF,TGTGCCAGCAGCTTAAGGAAGGGGACAGATACGCAGTATTTT
.,TRBD2,TRBV4-1,TRBJ2-3,CASSQGVAGGPVTSTDTQYF,TGCGCCAGCAGCCAAGGAGTAGCGGGGGGGCCGGTTACTAGCACAGATACGCAGTATTTT
.,.,TRBV29-1,TRBJ1-2,CSVALKQGFYGYTF,TGCAGCGTTGCTCTCAAACAGGGTTTCTATGGCTACACCTTC
.,.,TRBV10-3,TRBJ2-7,CAISEDTYEQYF,TGTGCCATCAGTGAAGACACGTACGAGCAGTACTTC
.,.,TRBV14,TRBJ2-1,CASSQEGPEGIYNEQFF,TGTGCCAGCAGCCAAGAAGGCCCAGAGGGAATCTACAATGAGCAGTTCTTC
.,.,TRBV7-9,TRBJ2-1,CASSLRNNEQFF,TGTGCCAGCAGCTTGCGGAACAATGAGCAGTTCTTC
.,.,TRBV7-8,TRBJ1-1,CASSSHNDWATEAFF,TGTGCCAGCAGCTCCCACAATGATTGGGCCACTGAAGCTTTCTTT
.,TRBD1,TRBV14,TRBJ2-1,CASSHGDRGIRNEQFF,TGTGCCAGCAGCCACGGGGACAGGGGGATCAGAAATGAGCAGTTCTTC
.,.,TRBV29-1,TRBJ1-2,CSVGASGYTF,TGCAGCGTTGGAGCGAGTGGCTACACCTTC
.,TRBD2,TRBV4-1,TRBJ2-5,CASSRLAGGNQETQYF,TGCGCCAGCAGCCGACTAGCGGGGGGGAACCAAGAGACCCAGTACTTC
.,TRBD2,TRBV7-9,TRBJ2-2,CASSSRLAGNTGELFF,TGTGCCAGCAGCTCCCGACTAGCGGGGAACACCGGGGAGCTGTTTTTT
.,TRBD1,TRBV7-7,TRBJ1-5,CASSLTGTAYQPQHF,TGTGCTAGCAGTCTCACCGGGACAGCTTATCAGCCCCAGCATTTT
.,.,TRBV7-3,TRBJ2-3,CASSLIGGGLDTQYF,TGTGCCAGCAGCTTAATCGGCGGGGGCTTAGATACGCAGTATTTT
.,.,TRBV9,TRBJ2-3,CASSRTGVSDTQYF,TGTGCCAGCAGTCGGACCGGGGTGTCAGATACGCAGTATTTT
.,.,TRBV4-1,TRBJ1-2,CASSQEGPFGYTF,TGCGCCAGCAGCCAGGAGGGTCCCTTTGGCTACACCTTC
.,.,TRBV13,TRBJ2-6,CASSHGGNSGANVLTF,TGTGCCAGCAGTCATGGGGGGAACTCTGGGGCCAACGTCCTGACTTTC
.,.,TRBV2,TRBJ1-6,CASSVDRNSPLHF,TGTGCCAGCAGTGTTGATAGAAATTCACCCCTCCACTTT
.,TRBD1,TRBV28,TRBJ1-2,CASSLGQGYGYTF,TGTGCCAGCAGCTTAGGACAGGGGTATGGCTACACCTTC
.,TRBD2,TRBV9,TRBJ2-3,CASSPSGGVWKDTQYF,TGTGCCAGCAGCCCTAGCGGGGGGGTTTGGAAAGATACGCAGTATTTT
.,TRBD1,TRBV19,TRBJ2-1,CASSRRPGQGLGNEQFF,TGTGCCAGTAGTCGTAGACCGGGACAGGGCTTAGGCAATGAGCAGTTCTTC
.,TRBD2,TRBV2,TRBJ2-1,CANSGDYNEQFF,TGTGCCAACAGCGGGGACTACAATGAGCAGTTCTTC